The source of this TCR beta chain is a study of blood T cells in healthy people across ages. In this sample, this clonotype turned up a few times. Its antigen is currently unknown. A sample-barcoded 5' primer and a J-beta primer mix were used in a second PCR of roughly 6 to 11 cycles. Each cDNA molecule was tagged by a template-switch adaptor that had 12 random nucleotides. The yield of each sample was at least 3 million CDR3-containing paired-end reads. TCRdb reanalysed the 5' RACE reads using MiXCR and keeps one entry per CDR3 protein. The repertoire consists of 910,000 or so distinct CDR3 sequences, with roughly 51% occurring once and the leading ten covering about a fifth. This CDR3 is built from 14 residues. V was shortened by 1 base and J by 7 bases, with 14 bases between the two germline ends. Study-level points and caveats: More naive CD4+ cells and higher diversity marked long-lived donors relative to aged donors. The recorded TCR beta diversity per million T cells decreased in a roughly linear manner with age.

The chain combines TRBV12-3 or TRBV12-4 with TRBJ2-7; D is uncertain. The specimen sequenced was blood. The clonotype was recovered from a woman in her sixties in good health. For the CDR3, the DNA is TGTGCCAGCAGTTTAGGGCAGTCCATGGTGGAGCAGTACTTC. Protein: CASSLGQSMVEQYF.